The present T cell receptor beta chain was sequenced within a study of shared clonotypes between healthy human individuals. Findings of the study overall: Across a few donors, naive CD4 shared around 5.3%, naive CD8 3% to 3.5%, memory CD4 about 2.4%, memory CD8 about 0.38%. Memory subsets had estimated richness that was generally smaller than that of naive subsets.

In the case of this clone: The antigen is unknown.

The assay was carried out at the deep level. Assay: immunoSEQ multiplex PCR; the TCRdb copy retains only in-frame clones and omits some. This table has some 550,000 clones, 95% to 98% appearing once. Per germline, CDR1 MNHEY and CDR2 SMNVEV (reference sequence). Losses at the gene ends were 5 bases for V and 6 bases for J; bases not matched to a gene: 3. There are 13 residues in the CDR3. Sequencing was carried out using naive CD4+ T cells sorted from blood. Documented subset: CD45RA+ positively selected. This clonotype was obtained from a woman aged 30 to 39 in good health. This chain uses TRBV27 with TRBJ2-7; 11 nucleotides agree with TRBD1. The CDR3 reads CASSGQGAAEQYF. CDR3 coding DNA: TGTGCCAGCAGTGGACAGGGGGCCGCCGAGCAGTACTTC.